This TCR beta chain was obtained from a study of OX40 agonist ivuxolimab in advanced cancers. This clone was detected only a few times. Its specificity is not known. The table came from immunoSEQ multiplex PCR; TCRdb's copy has only in-frame clones and leaves some out. The sample has around 66,000 clones; approximately 80% are singletons. The germline gives CDR1 SGDLS, CDR2 YYNGEE. V shed 5 bases, J shed 2 bases, and the junction held 5 bases outside the gene matches. The CDR3 sequence is 14 residues long. Study results and caveats: Expansion of clones was among the lowest in partial responders at 0.1-3.0 mg/kg. Both CD4+ and CD8+ T cell populations in blood had undergone clonal expansion by week 6 at 0.1 to 3.0 mg/kg. Expanded clones were, on average, more numerous among CD8+ T cells than CD4+.

The specimen comprised CD4+ or CD8+ T cells sorted from blood, sampled in a trial of the OX40 agonist ivuxolimab. The chain is built from TRBV9 and TRBJ2-5; TRBD2 matches 8 bases. The sequence was collected from an adult with an advanced solid tumor such as melanoma, head and neck, liver or kidney cancer. The DNA for the CDR3 is TGTGCCAGCAGTCGGCGGGAGGAACAAGAGACCCAGTACTTC. This translates into CASSRREEQETQYF.